Sequencing of this T cell receptor beta chain was carried out in a study of T cell responses to AZD1222 COVID-19 vaccine. To note about this clone: Its antigen remains unknown.

V dropped 6 bases and J dropped 4; count of bases not matched to a gene: 6. Germline V CDR1 and CDR2: SGDLS, YYNGEE. This CDR3 has 15 residues. Method: immunoSEQ multiplex PCR; TCRdb's copy keeps in-frame clones and lacks some. The sample has more than 150,000 clones, approximately 87% seen once. Broader study findings: When two AZD1222 doses had been given, Spike-specific TCR breadth and depth rose. Spike was spanned by vaccine-associated CD4 TCRs, which were dominant at 160-218 and 743-854. No repertoire was sampled before or during the peak T cell response, only after it. Among spike-specific TCRs, nearly half reportedly target unmutated variant regions.

The gene calls are TRBV9 and TRBJ2-2; 10 bases line up with TRBD2. This TCR was sampled from an adult in good health. Sequencing was performed on peripheral blood, taken on day 0 of MenACWY control vaccination. This CDR3 reads CASKSSGGTTGELFF. As DNA, the CDR3 is TGTGCCAGCAAAAGTAGCGGGGGGACCACCGGGGAGCTGTTTTTT.